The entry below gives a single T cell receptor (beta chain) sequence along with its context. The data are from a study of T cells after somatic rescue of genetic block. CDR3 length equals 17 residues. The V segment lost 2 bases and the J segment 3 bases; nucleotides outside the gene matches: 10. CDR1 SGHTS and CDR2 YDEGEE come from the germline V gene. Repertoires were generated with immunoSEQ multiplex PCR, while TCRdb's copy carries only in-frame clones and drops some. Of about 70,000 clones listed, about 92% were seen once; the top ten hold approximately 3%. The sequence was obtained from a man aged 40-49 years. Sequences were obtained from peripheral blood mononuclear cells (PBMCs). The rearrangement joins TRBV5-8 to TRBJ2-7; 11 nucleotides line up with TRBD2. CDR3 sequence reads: CASSFQGGLAELYEQYF. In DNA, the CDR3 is TGTGCCAGCAGCTTCCAGGGGGGACTAGCGGAGCTCTACGAGCAGTACTTC. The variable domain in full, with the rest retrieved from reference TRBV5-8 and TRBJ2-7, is EAGVTQSPTHLIKTRGQQATLRCSPISGHTSVYWYQQALGLGLQFLLWYDEGEERNRGNFPPRFSGRQFPNYSSELNVNALELEDSALYLCASSFQGGLAELYEQYFGPGTRLTVT.